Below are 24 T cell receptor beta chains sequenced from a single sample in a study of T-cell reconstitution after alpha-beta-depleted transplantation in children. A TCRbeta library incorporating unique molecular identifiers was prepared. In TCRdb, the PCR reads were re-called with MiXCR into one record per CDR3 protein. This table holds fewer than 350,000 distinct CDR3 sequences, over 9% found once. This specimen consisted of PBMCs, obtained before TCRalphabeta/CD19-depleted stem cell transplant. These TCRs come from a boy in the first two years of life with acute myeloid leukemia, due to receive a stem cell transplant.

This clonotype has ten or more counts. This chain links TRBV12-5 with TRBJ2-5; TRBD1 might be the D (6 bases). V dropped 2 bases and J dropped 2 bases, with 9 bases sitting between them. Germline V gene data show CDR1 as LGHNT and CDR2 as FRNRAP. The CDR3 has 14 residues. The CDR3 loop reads CASGLLDSQETQYF. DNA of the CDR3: TGTGCTAGTGGTTTGCTGGACAGTCAAGAGACCCAGTACTTC.

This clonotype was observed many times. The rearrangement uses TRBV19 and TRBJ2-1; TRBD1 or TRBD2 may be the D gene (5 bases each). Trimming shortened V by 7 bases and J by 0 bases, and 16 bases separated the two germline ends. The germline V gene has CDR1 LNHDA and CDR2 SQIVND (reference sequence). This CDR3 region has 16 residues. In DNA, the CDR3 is TGTGCCAGTACTCCGGGACCGCCTGGCTCCTACAATGAGCAGTTCTTC. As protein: CASTPGPPGSYNEQFF.

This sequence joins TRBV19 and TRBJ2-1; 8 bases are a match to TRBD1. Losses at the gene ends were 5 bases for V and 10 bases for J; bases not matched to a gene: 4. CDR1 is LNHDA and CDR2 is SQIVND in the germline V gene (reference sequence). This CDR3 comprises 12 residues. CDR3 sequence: CASSPRDREQFF. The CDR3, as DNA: TGTGCCAGTAGTCCCCGGGACAGGGAGCAGTTCTTC.

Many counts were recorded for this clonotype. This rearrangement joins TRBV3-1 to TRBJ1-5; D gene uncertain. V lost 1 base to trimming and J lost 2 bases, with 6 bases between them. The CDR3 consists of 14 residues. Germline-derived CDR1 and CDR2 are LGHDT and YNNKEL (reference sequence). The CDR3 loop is CASSQGYGNQPQHF. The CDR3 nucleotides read TGTGCCAGCAGCCAAGGGTACGGCAATCAGCCCCAGCATTTT.

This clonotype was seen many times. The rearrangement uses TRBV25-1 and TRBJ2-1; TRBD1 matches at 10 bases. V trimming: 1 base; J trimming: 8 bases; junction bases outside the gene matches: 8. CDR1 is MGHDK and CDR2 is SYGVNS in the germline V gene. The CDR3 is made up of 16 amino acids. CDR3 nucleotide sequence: TGTGCCAGCAGTGAATGGGGGACAGGGGAGGACGATGAGCAGTTCTTC. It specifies CASSEWGTGEDDEQFF.

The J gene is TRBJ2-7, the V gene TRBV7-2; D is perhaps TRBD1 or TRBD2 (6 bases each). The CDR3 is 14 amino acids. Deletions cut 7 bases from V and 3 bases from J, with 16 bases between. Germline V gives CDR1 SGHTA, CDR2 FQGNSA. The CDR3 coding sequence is TGTGCCAGCACCTTCGGGGGCAGGGGCTACGAGCAGTACTTC. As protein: CASTFGGRGYEQYF.

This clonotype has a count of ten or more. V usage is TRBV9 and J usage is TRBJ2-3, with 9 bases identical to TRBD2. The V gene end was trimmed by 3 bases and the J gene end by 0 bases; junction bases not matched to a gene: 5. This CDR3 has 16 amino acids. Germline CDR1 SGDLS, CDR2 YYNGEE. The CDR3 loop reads CASSAGLATSTDTQYF. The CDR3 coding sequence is TGTGCCAGCAGCGCCGGACTAGCGACCAGCACAGATACGCAGTATTTT.

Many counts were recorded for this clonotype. The CDR3 DNA reads as TGTGCCAGCAGTTTATCGAAGGCATGGTTCCAGCCCCAGCATTTT. Amino acid sequence: CASSLSKAWFQPQHF. The gene calls are TRBV27 and TRBJ1-5, with D uncertain. Trimming removed 0 bases from V and 7 bases from J, with 13 bases in between. Germline lookup yields CDR1 MNHEY and CDR2 SMNVEV (reference sequence). This CDR3 has 15 residues.

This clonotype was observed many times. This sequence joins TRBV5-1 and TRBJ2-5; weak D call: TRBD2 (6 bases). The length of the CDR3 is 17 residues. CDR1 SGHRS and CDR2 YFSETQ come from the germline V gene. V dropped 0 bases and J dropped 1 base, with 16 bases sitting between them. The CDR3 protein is CASSLGRGFWAQETQYF. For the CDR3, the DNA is TGCGCCAGCAGCTTGGGACGGGGGTTCTGGGCCCAAGAGACCCAGTACTTC.

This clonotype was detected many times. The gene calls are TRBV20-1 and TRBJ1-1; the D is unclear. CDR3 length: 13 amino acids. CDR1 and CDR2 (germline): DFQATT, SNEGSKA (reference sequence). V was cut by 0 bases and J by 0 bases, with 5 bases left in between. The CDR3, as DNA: TGCAGTGCTAGAGATCTTATGAACACTGAAGCTTTCTTT. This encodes CSARDLMNTEAFF.

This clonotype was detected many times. The CDR3 DNA follows: TGCAGTGCTAGGAGAGGTATGAATGAGCAGTTCTTC. It is translated as CSARRGMNEQFF. The rearrangement links TRBV20-1 to TRBJ2-1, with unresolved D. The ends were cut back, 3 bases at V and 7 bases at J, with 10 bases in the middle. The CDR3 is 12 residues long. The germline CDR1 and CDR2 sequences are DFQATT and SNEGSKA (reference sequence).

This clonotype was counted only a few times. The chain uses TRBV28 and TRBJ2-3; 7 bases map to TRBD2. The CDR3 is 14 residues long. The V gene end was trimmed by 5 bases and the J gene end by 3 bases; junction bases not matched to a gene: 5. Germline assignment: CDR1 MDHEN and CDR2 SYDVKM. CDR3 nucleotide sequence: TGTGCCAGCAGTAAATTGCGGGGGACAGATACGCAGTATTTT. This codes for CASSKLRGTDTQYF.

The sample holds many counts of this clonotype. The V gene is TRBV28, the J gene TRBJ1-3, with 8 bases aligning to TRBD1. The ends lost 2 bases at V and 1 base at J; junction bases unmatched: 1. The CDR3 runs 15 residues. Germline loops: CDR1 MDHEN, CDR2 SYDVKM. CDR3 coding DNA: TGTGCCAGCAGTTTAGGGGACAGGTCTGGAAACACCATATATTTT. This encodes CASSLGDRSGNTIYF.

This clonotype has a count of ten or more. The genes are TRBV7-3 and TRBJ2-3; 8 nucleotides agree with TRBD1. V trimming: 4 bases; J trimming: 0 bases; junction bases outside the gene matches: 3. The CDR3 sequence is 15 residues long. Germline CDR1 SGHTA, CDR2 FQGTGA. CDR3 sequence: CASSWTGSSTDTQYF. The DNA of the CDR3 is TGTGCCAGCAGCTGGACAGGGAGTAGCACAGATACGCAGTATTTT.

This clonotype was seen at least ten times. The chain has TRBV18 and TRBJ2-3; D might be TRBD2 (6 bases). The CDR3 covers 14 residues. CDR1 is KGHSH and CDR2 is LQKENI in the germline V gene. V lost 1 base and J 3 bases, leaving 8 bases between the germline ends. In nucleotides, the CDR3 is TGTGCCAGCTCACCACTCGGGGGAACAGATACGCAGTATTTT. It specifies CASSPLGGTDTQYF. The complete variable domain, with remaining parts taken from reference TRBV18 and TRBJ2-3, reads NAGVMQNPRHLVRRRGQEARLRCSPMKGHSHVYWYRQLPEEGLKFMVYLQKENIIDESGMPKERFSAEFPKEGPSILRIQQVVRGDSAAYFCASSPLGGTDTQYFGPGTRLTVL.

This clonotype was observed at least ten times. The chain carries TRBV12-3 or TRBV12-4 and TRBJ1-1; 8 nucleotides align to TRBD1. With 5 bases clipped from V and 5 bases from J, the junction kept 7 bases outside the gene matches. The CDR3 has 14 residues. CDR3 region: CASSPRTGTTEAFF. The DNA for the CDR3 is TGTGCCAGCAGTCCCCGGACAGGGACTACTGAAGCTTTCTTT.

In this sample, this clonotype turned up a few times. The CDR3 here is CASSQEYQSGEQFF. The CDR3 DNA reads as TGTGCCAGCAGCCAAGAATACCAGAGTGGTGAGCAGTTCTTC. The rearrangement joins TRBV3-1 to TRBJ2-1; D is unresolved. The CDR3 extends over 14 amino acids. Trimming shortened V by 0 bases and J by 9 bases, and 12 bases separated the two germline ends. Germline V gene data show CDR1 as LGHDT and CDR2 as YNNKEL (reference sequence).

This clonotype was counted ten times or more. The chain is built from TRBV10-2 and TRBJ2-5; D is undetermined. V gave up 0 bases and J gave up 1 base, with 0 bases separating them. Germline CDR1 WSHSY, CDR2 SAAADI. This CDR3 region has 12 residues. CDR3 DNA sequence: TGCGCCAGCAGTGAGTCCCAAGAGACCCAGTACTTC. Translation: CASSESQETQYF.

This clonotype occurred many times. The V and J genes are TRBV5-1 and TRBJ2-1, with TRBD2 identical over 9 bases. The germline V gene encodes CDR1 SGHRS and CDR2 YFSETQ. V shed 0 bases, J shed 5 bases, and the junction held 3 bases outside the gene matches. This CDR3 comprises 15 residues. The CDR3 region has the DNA TGCGCCAGCAGCTTGGGCGGGGGGGCCGACAATGAGCAGTTCTTC. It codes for CASSLGGGADNEQFF.

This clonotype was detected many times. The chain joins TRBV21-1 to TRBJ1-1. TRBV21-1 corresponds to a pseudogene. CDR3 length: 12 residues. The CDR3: CASSKPNTEAFF. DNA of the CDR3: TGTGCCAGCAGCAAACCGAACACTGAAGCTTTCTTT.

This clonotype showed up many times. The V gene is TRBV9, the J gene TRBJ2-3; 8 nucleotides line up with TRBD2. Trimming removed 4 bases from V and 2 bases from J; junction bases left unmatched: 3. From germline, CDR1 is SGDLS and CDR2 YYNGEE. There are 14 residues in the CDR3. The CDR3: CASSQLADTDTQYF. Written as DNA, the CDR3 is TGTGCCAGCAGCCAACTAGCGGACACAGATACGCAGTATTTT.

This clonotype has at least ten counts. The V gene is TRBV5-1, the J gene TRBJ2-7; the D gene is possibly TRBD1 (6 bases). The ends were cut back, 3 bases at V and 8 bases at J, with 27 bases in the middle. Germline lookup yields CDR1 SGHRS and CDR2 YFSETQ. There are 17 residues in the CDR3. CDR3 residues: CASSSQTPQGGHIKQYF. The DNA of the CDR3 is TGCGCCAGCAGCTCCCAGACACCTCAAGGGGGACATATAAAGCAGTACTTC.

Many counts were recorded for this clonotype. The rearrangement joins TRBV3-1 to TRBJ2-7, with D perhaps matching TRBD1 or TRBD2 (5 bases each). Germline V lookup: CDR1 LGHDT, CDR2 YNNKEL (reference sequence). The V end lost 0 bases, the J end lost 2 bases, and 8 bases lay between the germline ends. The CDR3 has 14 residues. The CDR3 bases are TGTGCCAGCAGCCAAGAAGTGGGGGCCTACGAGCAGTACTTC. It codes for CASSQEVGAYEQYF.

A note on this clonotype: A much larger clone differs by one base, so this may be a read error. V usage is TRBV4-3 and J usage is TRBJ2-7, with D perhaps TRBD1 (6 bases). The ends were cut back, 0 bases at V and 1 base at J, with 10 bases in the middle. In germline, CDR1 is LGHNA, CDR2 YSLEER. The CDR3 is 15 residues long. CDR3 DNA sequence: TGCGCCAGCAGCCAAGAGTACAGGGAATCCTACGAGCAGTACTTC. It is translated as CASSQEYRESYEQYF.